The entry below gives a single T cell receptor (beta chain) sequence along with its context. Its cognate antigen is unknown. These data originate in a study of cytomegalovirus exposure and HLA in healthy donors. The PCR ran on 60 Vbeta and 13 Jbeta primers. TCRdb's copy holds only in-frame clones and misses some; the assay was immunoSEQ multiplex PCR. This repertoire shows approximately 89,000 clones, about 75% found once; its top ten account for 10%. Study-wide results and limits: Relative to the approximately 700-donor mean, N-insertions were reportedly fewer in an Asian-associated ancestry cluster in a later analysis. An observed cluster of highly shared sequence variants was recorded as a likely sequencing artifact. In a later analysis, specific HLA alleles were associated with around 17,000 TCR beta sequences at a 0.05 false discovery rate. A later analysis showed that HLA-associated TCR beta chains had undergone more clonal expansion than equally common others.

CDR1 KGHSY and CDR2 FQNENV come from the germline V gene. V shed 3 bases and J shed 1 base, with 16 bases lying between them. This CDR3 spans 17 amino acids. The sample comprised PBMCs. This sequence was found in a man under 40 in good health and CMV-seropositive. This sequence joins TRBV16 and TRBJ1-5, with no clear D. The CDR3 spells CASSQGWTGVSNQPQHF. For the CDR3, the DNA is TGTGCCAGCAGCCAGGGGTGGACGGGAGTAAGCAATCAGCCCCAGCATTTT.